These 20 T cell receptor beta chains came from one sample sequenced in a study of T cell responses to AZD1222 COVID-19 vaccine. Clones were sequenced by immunoSEQ multiplex PCR, and TCRdb holds only the in-frame ones, with some missing. Among 79,000 or so clones, 60% to 85% were seen once, and the ten largest hold 25% to 30%. The sequencing used peripheral blood, collected 28 days after the second dose of the MenACWY control vaccine. The receptors shown here come from an adult who received the MenACWY meningococcal vaccine as a control.

This sequence joins TRBV4-3 and TRBJ2-5; D assignment may be TRBD1 or TRBD2 (6 bases each). V shed 4 bases and J shed 5 bases, with 14 bases lying between them. Per germline, CDR1 LGHNA and CDR2 YSLEER. The CDR3 consists of 14 residues. The CDR3 region is CASSLGLGGETQYF. In nucleotides, the CDR3 is TGCGCCAGCAGCCTGGGCCTAGGGGGGGAGACCCAGTACTTC.

V gene TRBV5-4 combines with J gene TRBJ1-2; 7 positions agree with TRBD1. CDR3 length equals 15 residues. Trimming removed 4 bases from V and 5 bases from J; junction bases left unmatched: 11. CDR1 and CDR2 from the germline V gene are SGHNT and YYREEE (reference sequence). Here the CDR3 reads CASSPRGGGYYGYTF. CDR3 nucleotide sequence: TGTGCCAGCAGCCCGAGGGGAGGGGGCTATTATGGCTACACCTTC.

The chain combines TRBV2 with TRBJ2-3; possibly TRBD2 for D (6 bases). Germline CDR1 SNHLY, CDR2 FYNNEI. The CDR3 runs 16 residues. With 6 bases removed from V and 1 base from J, the gap between germline ends came to 17 bases. The CDR3 loop reads CASSEYGGGGTDTQYF. The DNA of the CDR3 is TGTGCCAGCAGCGAATACGGGGGTGGGGGCACAGATACGCAGTATTTT.

This clone appeared once. V gene TRBV11-3 combines with J gene TRBJ2-1, with D tentatively TRBD2 (5 bases). The CDR3 spans 13 residues. Trimming stripped 3 bases from V and 8 bases from J, with 11 bases between. Looked up from germline, CDR1 is SGHNT and CDR2 is YENEEA. The CDR3 loop reads CASSLQSGDEQFF. The CDR3 DNA sequence: TGTGCCAGCAGCTTGCAGTCCGGGGATGAGCAGTTCTTC.

The chain recombines TRBV5-4 with TRBJ1-2, with D maybe TRBD1 (6 bases). This CDR3 has 13 amino acids. Germline V gene sequence: CDR1 SGHNT, CDR2 YYREEE (reference sequence). Trimming shortened V by 2 bases and J by 4 bases, and 9 bases separated the two germline ends. CDR3 sequence (DNA): TGTGCCAGCAGCTTCACAGGGACCTATGGCTACACCTTC. Protein sequence: CASSFTGTYGYTF.

This clone was recorded at least ten times. The rearrangement joins TRBV7-9 to TRBJ2-2; no reliable D call. V was cut by 5 bases and J by 2 bases, with 9 bases left in between. This CDR3 is 14 amino acids long. Looked up from germline, CDR1 is SEHNR and CDR2 is FQNEAQ (reference sequence). This CDR3 reads CASSPSANTGELFF. The CDR3 DNA reads TGTGCCAGCAGCCCGTCCGCCAACACCGGGGAGCTGTTTTTT.

The CDR3 loop reads CASNTGFELNEQFF. CDR3 nucleotides: TGTGCCAGTAATACAGGGTTTGAGTTAAATGAGCAGTTCTTC. The chain couples TRBV19 to TRBJ2-1; possibly TRBD1 for D (6 bases). Trimming removed 7 bases from V and 7 bases from J, with 17 bases in between. Germline V gene sequence: CDR1 LNHDA, CDR2 SQIVND (reference sequence). This CDR3 contains 14 residues.

The V and J genes are TRBV4-2 and TRBJ1-2, with D possibly TRBD1 on 6 matching bases. Trimming took off 4 bases at V and 2 bases at J, with 14 bases between the two ends. Germline values: CDR1 LGHNA, CDR2 YNFKEQ. The CDR3 runs to 15 residues. The CDR3 DNA is TGTGCCAGCAGCCCCAGCCGGCAGGGGAACTATGGCTACACCTTC. Protein sequence: CASSPSRQGNYGYTF.

The chain joins TRBV2 to TRBJ2-7; D is undetermined. V lost 8 bases to trimming and J lost 3 bases, with 8 bases between them. The CDR3 sequence is 11 residues long. In germline, CDR1 is SNHLY, CDR2 FYNNEI. For the CDR3, the DNA is TGTGCCAGCGGGGTCCTCTACGAGCAGTACTTC. This sequence encodes CASGVLYEQYF.

Only a few counts were recorded for this clone. The rearrangement links TRBV5-4 to TRBJ1-1; D is unresolved. With 0 bases removed from V and 1 base from J, the gap between germline ends came to 10 bases. CDR1 is SGHNT and CDR2 is YYREEE in the germline V gene (reference sequence). This CDR3 spans 15 amino acids. The CDR3 loop reads CASSLVGLSNTEAFF. The CDR3 DNA sequence: TGTGCCAGCAGCTTGGTAGGCCTTTCGAACACTGAAGCTTTCTTT. The complete variable domain, with remaining parts taken from reference TRBV5-4 and TRBJ1-1, reads ETGVTQSPTHLIKTRGQQVTLRCSSQSGHNTVSWYQQALGQGPQFIFQYYREEENGRGNFPPRFSGLQFPNYSSELNVNALELDDSALYLCASSLVGLSNTEAFFGQGTRLTVV.

J is TRBJ2-5 and V is TRBV6-2 or TRBV6-3; 7 nucleotides agree with TRBD1. Germline lookup yields CDR1 MNHEY and CDR2 SVGEGT. V lost 4 bases, J lost 5 bases, and 10 bases stayed unmatched. The CDR3 consists of 15 residues. CDR3 protein: CASSSTGRVGETQYF. The CDR3 DNA reads TGTGCCAGCAGTTCGACAGGGCGGGTTGGGGAGACCCAGTACTTC.

The CDR3 DNA follows: TGTGCCAGCAGTTTACTGGGAGGTGGCACTGAAGCTTTCTTT. Encoded protein: CASSLLGGGTEAFF. This chain uses TRBV27 with TRBJ1-1; D gene ambiguous. The CDR3 contains 14 residues. V lost 2 bases to trimming and J lost 4 bases, with 11 bases between them. CDR1 and CDR2 from the germline V gene are MNHEY and SMNVEV (reference sequence).

This clone was counted a few times. The V and J genes are TRBV7-9 and TRBJ1-1; D unresolved. Trimming left V 5 bases short and J 1 base short, with 8 bases between. Germline-derived CDR1 and CDR2 are SEHNR and FQNEAQ (reference sequence). The CDR3 contains 13 residues. The CDR3 region is CASSPFSNTEAFF. DNA of the CDR3: TGTGCCAGCAGCCCTTTCTCGAACACTGAAGCTTTCTTT.

J is TRBJ1-4 and V is TRBV9; D ambiguous. CDR3 size: 14 residues. Trimming removed 0 bases at V and 10 bases at J, with 13 bases between. The germline V gene has CDR1 SGDLS and CDR2 YYNGEE. The CDR3 loop is CASSVGKAPAKLFF. CDR3 DNA: TGTGCCAGCAGCGTAGGTAAAGCTCCGGCAAAACTGTTTTTT.

CDR3 in DNA: TGTGCCAGCAGTGACAATGGACAGGGGGCGTTTGGGGAGCTGTTTTTT. Its translation: CASSDNGQGAFGELFF. This chain joins TRBV6-4 and TRBJ2-2; 11 nucleotides agree with TRBD1. V shed 2 bases and J 8 bases; nucleotides not matched to a gene: 7. This CDR3 is built from 16 residues. CDR1 is MRHNA and CDR2 is SNTAGT in the germline V gene.

The CDR3, as DNA: TGTGCCATCAGTGGACAGGAAAATGAAAAACTGTTTTTT. This sequence encodes CAISGQENEKLFF. The rearrangement uses TRBV10-3 and TRBJ1-4; maybe TRBD1 (6 bases). From germline, CDR1 is ENHRY and CDR2 SYGVKD. CDR3 length: 13 amino acids. V was trimmed by 4 bases and J by 5 bases, leaving 8 bases between them.

The genes are TRBV10-3 and TRBJ2-5; D may match TRBD1 or TRBD2 (5 bases each). Germline V gives CDR1 ENHRY, CDR2 SYGVKD. There are 15 residues in the CDR3. V lost 6 bases, J lost 5 bases, and 19 bases lay in between. In DNA form, the CDR3 reads TGTGCCATCAGGGGACCTCCTCTAAGAGGTGAGACCCAGTACTTC. This sequence encodes CAIRGPPLRGETQYF.

This clone was found a few times. The chain carries TRBV7-8 and TRBJ2-1; 14 bases agree with TRBD2. CDR1 and CDR2 from the germline V gene are SGHVS and FQNEAQ. The CDR3 totals 16 residues. With V trimmed by 3 bases and J by 8 bases, 6 bases remained unmatched. CDR3 sequence (DNA): TGTGCCAGCAGCTTGGGGACTAGCGGGAGTTTGTATGAGCAGTTCTTC. Translation: CASSLGTSGSLYEQFF.

The V gene is TRBV7-2, the J gene TRBJ1-1, with D possibly matching TRBD1 (5 bases). The CDR3 contains 15 residues. Trimming shortened V by 0 bases and J by 1 base, and 9 bases separated the two germline ends. Germline CDR1 and CDR2: SGHTA and FQGNSA. CDR3 residues: CASSLAGTWNTEAFF. DNA of the CDR3: TGTGCCAGCAGCTTAGCTGGGACCTGGAACACTGAAGCTTTCTTT.

V and J are TRBV3-1 (or the pseudogene TRBV3-2) and TRBJ1-1, with D unclear. In germline, CDR1 is LGHDT, CDR2 YNNKEL (reference sequence). This CDR3 is 15 amino acids long. V was cut by 1 base and J by 5 bases, with 14 bases left in between. CDR3 nucleotides: TGTGCCAGCAGCCAAGGGGCCCCGGGAGGGACTGAAGCTTTCTTT. Amino acid sequence: CASSQGAPGGTEAFF.